This T cell receptor (beta chain) was profiled in a study of T-cell memory formation after mild COVID-19. Overall study: TCR clusters mostly belonged to single donors. Points from the study as a whole: The study detected some responding clones in pre-infection memory, suggesting cross-reactive memory joined.

Comments on this clonotype: Its antigen is as yet unknown.

This CDR3 region has 15 residues. Germline assignment: CDR1 DFQATT and CDR2 SNEGSKA (reference sequence). Trimming shortened V by 6 bases and J by 0 bases, and 15 bases separated the two germline ends. Each CDR3 protein gets one entry after TCRdb re-called the 5' RACE reads with MiXCR. The sample gives roughly 350,000 distinct CDR3 sequences, about 13% of which show up once; 20% to 25% is in the top ten. Sequences were obtained from PBMCs or a T cell subset sorted from them (not recorded which). The V call is TRBV20-1, the J call TRBJ1-3; a weak D match, TRBD1 (5 bases). This TCR derives from a man in his late teens or twenties who had mild COVID-19 (a few samples of this study predate the infection). Cell type and time point are not known. The chain's CDR3 is CSAQGAGDSGNTIYF. The CDR3 DNA reads as TGCAGTGCCCAGGGAGCCGGGGACTCTGGAAACACCATATATTTT.